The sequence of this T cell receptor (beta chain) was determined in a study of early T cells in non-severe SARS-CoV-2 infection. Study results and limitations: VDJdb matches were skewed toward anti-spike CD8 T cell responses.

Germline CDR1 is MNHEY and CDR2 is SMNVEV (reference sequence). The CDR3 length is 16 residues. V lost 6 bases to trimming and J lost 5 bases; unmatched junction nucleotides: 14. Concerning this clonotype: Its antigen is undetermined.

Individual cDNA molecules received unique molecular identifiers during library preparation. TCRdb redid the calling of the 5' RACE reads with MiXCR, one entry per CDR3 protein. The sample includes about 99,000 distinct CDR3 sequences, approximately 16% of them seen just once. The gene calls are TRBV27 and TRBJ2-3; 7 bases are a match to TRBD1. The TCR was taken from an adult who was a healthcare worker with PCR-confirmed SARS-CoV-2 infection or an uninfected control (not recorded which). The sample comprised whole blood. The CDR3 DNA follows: TGTGCCAGCAGCTACACCGGGACAGCAAAAATAGATACGCAGTATTTT. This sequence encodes CASSYTGTAKIDTQYF.